These 9 T cell receptor beta chains were all obtained from the same sample, sequenced in a study of blood T cell repertoires in COVID-19. The method was immunoSEQ multiplex PCR; TCRdb's version includes in-frame clones alone and lacks a portion of them. This table has about 270,000 clones, approximately 89% appearing once. The material sequenced was PBMCs or T cells enriched from blood (not recorded which). All receptors derive from a woman in her 40s with acute COVID-19.

This chain connects TRBV5-4 to TRBJ1-1, with D hard to call. Germline V CDR1 and CDR2: SGHNT, YYREEE (reference sequence). The CDR3 has 15 residues. V dropped 0 bases and J dropped 5 bases, with 14 bases sitting between them. CDR3 sequence (DNA): TGTGCCAGCAGCTTGGACGGGGTTGGAACGACTGAAGCTTTCTTT. Translation gives CASSLDGVGTTEAFF.

This chain links TRBV5-1 with TRBJ1-6; possibly TRBD1 for D (6 bases). This CDR3 is 16 amino acids long. The V end lost 4 bases, the J end lost 3 bases, and 14 bases lay between the germline ends. From germline, CDR1 is SGHRS and CDR2 YFSETQ. The CDR3 bases are TGCGCCAGCAGCCTAACAGGGCCCCGCTATAATTCACCCCTCCACTTT. It specifies CASSLTGPRYNSPLHF.

The rearrangement links TRBV2 to TRBJ2-5, with 11 bases identical to TRBD2. CDR3 length: 15 residues. J gave up 7 bases and V 4 bases, and 8 bases lay outside the gene matches. Germline V gene data show CDR1 as SNHLY and CDR2 as FYNNEI. CDR3 DNA sequence: TGTGCCAGCAGTGTCCCACTAGCGGGAGTTGGGACCCAGTACTTC. This codes for CASSVPLAGVGTQYF.

This chain joins TRBV2 and TRBJ1-1; D perhaps matches TRBD1 (5 bases). This CDR3 is built from 15 residues. CDR1 is SNHLY, CDR2 FYNNEI, per germline. The V end was cut by 0 bases, the J end by 6 bases, with 14 bases between. CDR3 in amino acids: CASSEALGGVAEAFF. The DNA of the CDR3 is TGTGCCAGCAGTGAAGCGCTCGGGGGGGTCGCTGAAGCTTTCTTT. Complete variable domain (other parts from reference TRBV2 and TRBJ1-1): EPEVTQTPSHQVTQMGQEVILRCVPISNHLYFYWYRQILGQKVEFLVSFYNNEISEKSEIFDDQFSVERPDGSNFTLKIRSTKLEDSAMYFCASSEALGGVAEAFFGQGTRLTVV.

V gene TRBV14 combines with J gene TRBJ1-3; TRBD1 matches 8 bases. Trimming cost V 1 base and J 11 bases; bases outside gene matches: 7. There are 14 residues in the CDR3. CDR1 is SGHDN and CDR2 is FVKESK in the germline V gene. The CDR3 DNA follows: TGTGCCAGCAGCCAAGCCAATCGGGGACAGGCCATATATTTT. This gives the protein CASSQANRGQAIYF.

V usage is TRBV6-5 and J usage is TRBJ1-5, with TRBD1 as a possible D gene (5 bases). Per germline, CDR1 MNHEY and CDR2 SVGAGI. Trimming cost V 2 bases and J 7 bases, with 9 bases left between them. The CDR3 spans 13 residues. This CDR3 is CASSYQGQQPQHF. CDR3 bases: TGTGCCAGCAGTTACCAGGGCCAACAGCCCCAGCATTTT.

The chain recombines TRBV7-9 with TRBJ1-6, with D maybe TRBD1 (6 bases). V lost 4 bases, J lost 9 bases, and 16 bases lay in between. The CDR3 is 15 residues long. Per the germline V gene, CDR1 is SEHNR and CDR2 is FQNEAQ (reference sequence). The chain's CDR3 is CASSSTTGLSSPLHF. CDR3 DNA: TGTGCCAGCAGCTCAACCACAGGGTTGAGTTCACCCCTCCACTTT.

This clone came up once. CDR3 in amino acids: CASSLTTGREKLFF. For the CDR3, the DNA is TGTGCCAGCAGTTTAACCACTGGGAGGGAAAAACTGTTTTTT. The rearrangement uses TRBV28 and TRBJ1-4, with no clear D. This CDR3 has 14 residues. Germline values: CDR1 MDHEN, CDR2 SYDVKM. The V gene lost 2 bases and the J gene lost 8 bases, with 12 bases spanning the gap.

The chain joins TRBV30 to TRBJ1-2, with 7 bases identical to TRBD1. CDR3 length: 12 amino acids. CDR1 and CDR2 (germline): GTSNPN, SVGIG (reference sequence). Germline trimming cut 3 bases from V and 5 bases from J; bases unmatched to any gene: 3. CDR3 in DNA: TGTGCCTGGAGAGGGGGCGGGTATGGCTACACCTTC. It is translated as CAWRGGGYGYTF. Full variable domain (missing parts from reference TRBV30 and TRBJ1-2): SQTIHQWPATLVQPVGSPLSLECTVEGTSNPNLYWYRQAAGRGLQLLFYSVGIGQISSEVPQNLSASRPQDRQFILSSKKLLLSDSGFYLCAWRGGGYGYTFGSGTRLTVV.